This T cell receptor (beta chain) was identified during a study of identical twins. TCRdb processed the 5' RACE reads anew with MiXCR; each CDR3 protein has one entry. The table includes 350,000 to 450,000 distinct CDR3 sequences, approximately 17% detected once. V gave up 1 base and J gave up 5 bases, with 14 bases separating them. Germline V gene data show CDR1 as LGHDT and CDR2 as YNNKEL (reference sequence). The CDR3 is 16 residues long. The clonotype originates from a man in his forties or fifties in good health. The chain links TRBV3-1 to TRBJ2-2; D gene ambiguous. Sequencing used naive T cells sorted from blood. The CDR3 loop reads CASSQVPSHLTGELFF. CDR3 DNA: TGTGCCAGCAGCCAAGTTCCTAGTCATTTGACCGGGGAGCTGTTTTTT.